What follows is one T cell receptor beta chain and its context. The target of this receptor is not known. No much larger clonotype is one base removed from it; base qualities were not supplied. The source of the sample is a study of CD8 T cells in ankylosing spondylitis (dated by TCRdb to 2016 to 2017). Regarding the study in general: The study set out to find disease-linked TCR variants by profiling T cell receptor beta repertoires in ankylosing spondylitis patients and healthy donors. Peripheral blood was sampled, and synovial fluid was additionally collected from ankylosing spondylitis patients. In total, the full study cohort was made up of approximately 99 healthy donors and 25 ankylosing spondylitis patients. The research as a whole found: A CD8+ phenotype was shown by the disease-linked clones, which were found at relatively low frequencies in peripheral blood. The disease-linked clones were reported as significantly enriched in matched synovial fluid samples from ankylosing spondylitis patients. Blood from ankylosing spondylitis patients appeared to be characterized by a TCR beta motif composed of about eight highly homologous amino acid variants. Some of the motif variants had been reported before in the synovial fluid and blood of reactive arthritis patients, a finding that suggests common disease-initiation mechanisms.

TCRdb lists the instrument as Illumina HiSeq 2500. Quantitative 5'-RACE with molecular barcodes was the method used to prepare the TCR beta libraries. In the source study's methods: A new computational method based on a probabilistic model of VDJ rearrangement was used to identify disease-linked TCR variants. The public reads were quality trimmed at Q25 with fastp and then assembled into clones with MiXCR by TCRdb, keeping productive beta chains. Rows matching on CDR3 protein sequence are summarized as one entry with the most common DNA and genes. V and J calls and clone size were set by TCRdb, not the authors. The sample table contains around 120,000 distinct CDR3 sequences; only one count was recorded for approximately 10% of them. In total, the top ten clones hold 2.5% to 3.5% of the sample. The CDR3 measures 16 amino acids from cysteine to phenylalanine. Only the CDR3 DNA is retained, 48 bases long and in frame from the first base. From the germline V gene, CDR1 is MDHEN and CDR2 is SYDVKM. V is cut back by 3 bases and J by 1 base, with 9 bases in the junction unmatched.

This TCR came from a male donor with ankylosing spondylitis or in good health (not recorded which). The sample taken for sequencing was blood, either unsorted or a sorted T cell fraction (not recorded which). The chain is made from TRBV28 and TRBJ2-7; 7 central nucleotides agree with TRBD1. This receptor has the CDR3 CASSFQAGTASYEQYF. In nucleotide form, the sequence is TGTGCCAGCAGTTTCCAAGCCGGGACAGCATCCTACGAGCAGTACTTC.